The TCR beta chain under discussion was sequenced for a study of OX40 agonist ivuxolimab in advanced cancers. Overall study: Patients were dosed with the agonistic anti-OX40 (CD134) antibody ivuxolimab.

Generated by immunoSEQ multiplex PCR, the TCRdb table keeps only in-frame clones and is missing some. The table lists about 99,000 clones, 95% to 97% of them singletons, with around 2.2% in the top ten. The CDR3 totals 14 residues. The germline gives CDR1 MNHEY, CDR2 SMNVEV (reference sequence). Trimming took 3 bases from V and 2 from J; bases not matched to a gene: 4. The chain recombines TRBV27 with TRBJ2-7; 7 bases map to TRBD2. This clonotype originated in an adult with an advanced solid tumor such as melanoma, head and neck, liver or kidney cancer. The sequencing used CD4+ or CD8+ T cells sorted from blood, collected in a trial of the OX40 agonist ivuxolimab. CDR3: CASSLGRGAYEQYF. CDR3 DNA sequence: TGTGCCAGCAGTTTGGGACGGGGGGCCTACGAGCAGTACTTC.